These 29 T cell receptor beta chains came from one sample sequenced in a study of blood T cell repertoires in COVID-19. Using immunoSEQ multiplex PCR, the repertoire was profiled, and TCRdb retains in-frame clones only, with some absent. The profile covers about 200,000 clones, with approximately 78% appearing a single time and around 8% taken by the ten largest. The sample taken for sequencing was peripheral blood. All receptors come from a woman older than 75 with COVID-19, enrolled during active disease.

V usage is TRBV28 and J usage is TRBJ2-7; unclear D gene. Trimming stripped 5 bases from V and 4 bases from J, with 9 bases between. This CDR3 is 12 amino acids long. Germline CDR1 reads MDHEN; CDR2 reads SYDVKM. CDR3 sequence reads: CASSIRNYEQYF. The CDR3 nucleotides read TGTGCCAGCAGTATCCGTAATTACGAGCAGTACTTC.

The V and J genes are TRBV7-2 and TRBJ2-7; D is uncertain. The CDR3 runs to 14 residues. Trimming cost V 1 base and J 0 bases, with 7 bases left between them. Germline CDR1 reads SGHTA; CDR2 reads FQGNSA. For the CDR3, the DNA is TGTGCCAGCAGCTTAGATGTCAGCTCCTACGAGCAGTACTTC. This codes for CASSLDVSSYEQYF.

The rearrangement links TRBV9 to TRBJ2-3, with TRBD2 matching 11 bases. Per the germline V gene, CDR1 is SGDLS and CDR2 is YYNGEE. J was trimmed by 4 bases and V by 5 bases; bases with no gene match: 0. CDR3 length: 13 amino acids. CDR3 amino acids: CASRTSGADTQYF. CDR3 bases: TGTGCCAGCAGGACTAGCGGGGCAGATACGCAGTATTTT.

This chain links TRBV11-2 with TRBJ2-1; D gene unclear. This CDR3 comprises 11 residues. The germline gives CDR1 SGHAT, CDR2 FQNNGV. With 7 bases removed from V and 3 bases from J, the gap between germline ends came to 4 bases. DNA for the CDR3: TGTGCCAGCACCAACTACAATGAGCAGTTCTTC. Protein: CASTNYNEQFF.

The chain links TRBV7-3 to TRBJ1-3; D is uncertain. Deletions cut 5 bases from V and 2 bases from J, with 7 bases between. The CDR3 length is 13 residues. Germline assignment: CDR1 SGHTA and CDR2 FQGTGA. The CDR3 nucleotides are TGTGCCAGCAGCGCACAGCCTGGAAACACCATATATTTT. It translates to CASSAQPGNTIYF.

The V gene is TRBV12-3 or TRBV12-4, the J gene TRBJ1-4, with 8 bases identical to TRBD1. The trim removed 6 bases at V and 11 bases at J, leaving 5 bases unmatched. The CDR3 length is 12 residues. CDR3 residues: CASRQNRGKLFF. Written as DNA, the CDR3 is TGTGCCAGCAGGCAAAACAGGGGGAAACTGTTTTTT.

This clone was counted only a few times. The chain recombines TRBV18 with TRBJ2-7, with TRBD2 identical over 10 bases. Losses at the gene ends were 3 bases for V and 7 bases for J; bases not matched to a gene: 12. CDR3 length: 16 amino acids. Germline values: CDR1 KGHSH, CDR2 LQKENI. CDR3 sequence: CASSPRTSGAAREQYF. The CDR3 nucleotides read TGTGCCAGCTCACCCCGAACTAGCGGGGCCGCGAGGGAGCAGTACTTC.

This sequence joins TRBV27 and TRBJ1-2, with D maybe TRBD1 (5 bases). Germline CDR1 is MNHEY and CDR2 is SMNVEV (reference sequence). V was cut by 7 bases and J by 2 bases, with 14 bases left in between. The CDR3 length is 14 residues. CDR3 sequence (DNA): TGTGCCAGCACTCAAACTGGGGGGAACTATGGCTACACCTTC. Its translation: CASTQTGGNYGYTF.

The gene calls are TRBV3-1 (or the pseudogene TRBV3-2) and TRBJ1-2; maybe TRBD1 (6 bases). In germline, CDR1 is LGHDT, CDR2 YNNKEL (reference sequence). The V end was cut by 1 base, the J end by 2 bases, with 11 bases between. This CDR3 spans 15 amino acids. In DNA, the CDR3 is TGTGCCAGCAGCCAAGCCCCACAGGGAAACTATGGCTACACCTTC. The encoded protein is CASSQAPQGNYGYTF.

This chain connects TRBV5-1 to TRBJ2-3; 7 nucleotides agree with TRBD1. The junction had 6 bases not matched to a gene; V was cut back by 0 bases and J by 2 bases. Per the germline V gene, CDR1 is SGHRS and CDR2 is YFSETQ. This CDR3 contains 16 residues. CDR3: CASSLGDRATTDTQYF. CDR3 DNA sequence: TGCGCCAGCAGCTTGGGTGACAGGGCGACCACAGATACGCAGTATTTT.

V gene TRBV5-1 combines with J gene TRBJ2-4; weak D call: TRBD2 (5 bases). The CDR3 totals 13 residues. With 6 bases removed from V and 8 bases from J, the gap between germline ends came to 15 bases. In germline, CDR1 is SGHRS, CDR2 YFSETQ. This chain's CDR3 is CASNVEGADIQYF. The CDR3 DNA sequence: TGCGCCAGCAACGTAGAGGGTGCTGACATTCAGTACTTC.

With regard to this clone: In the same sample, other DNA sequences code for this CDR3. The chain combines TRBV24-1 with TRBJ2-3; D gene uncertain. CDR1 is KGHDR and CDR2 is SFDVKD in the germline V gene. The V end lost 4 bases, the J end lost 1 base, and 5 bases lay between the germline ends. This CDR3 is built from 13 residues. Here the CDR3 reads CATSESGTDTQYF. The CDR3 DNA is TGTGCCACCAGTGAGTCTGGCACAGATACGCAGTATTTT.

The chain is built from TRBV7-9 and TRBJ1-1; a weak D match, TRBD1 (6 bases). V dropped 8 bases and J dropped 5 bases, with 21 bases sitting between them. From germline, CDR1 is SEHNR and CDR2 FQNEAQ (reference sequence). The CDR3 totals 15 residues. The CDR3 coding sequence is TGTGCCAGCTCGGCACCAGGGGCGCCCAGGACTGAAGCTTTCTTT. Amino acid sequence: CASSAPGAPRTEAFF.

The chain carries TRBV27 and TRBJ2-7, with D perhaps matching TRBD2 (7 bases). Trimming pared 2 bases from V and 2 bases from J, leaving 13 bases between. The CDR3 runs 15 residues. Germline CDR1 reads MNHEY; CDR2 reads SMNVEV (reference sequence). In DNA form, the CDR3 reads TGTGCCAGCAGTTTAGAAAGGCGGGGGCCCTACGAGCAGTACTTC. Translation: CASSLERRGPYEQYF.

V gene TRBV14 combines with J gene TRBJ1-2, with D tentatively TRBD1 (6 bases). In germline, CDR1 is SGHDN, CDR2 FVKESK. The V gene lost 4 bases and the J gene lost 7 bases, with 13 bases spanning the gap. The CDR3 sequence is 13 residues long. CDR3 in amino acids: CASSPQGMVGYTF. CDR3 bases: TGTGCCAGCAGCCCCCAGGGGATGGTTGGCTACACCTTC.

The CDR3 reads CASSNRGTTEAFF. DNA of the CDR3: TGTGCCAGCAGTAACAGGGGTACCACTGAAGCTTTCTTT. V is TRBV6-5 and J is TRBJ1-1; 7 nucleotides match TRBD1. CDR3 length equals 13 residues. J lost 4 bases, V lost 5 bases, and 4 bases had no gene match. CDR1 is MNHEY and CDR2 is SVGAGI in the germline V gene.

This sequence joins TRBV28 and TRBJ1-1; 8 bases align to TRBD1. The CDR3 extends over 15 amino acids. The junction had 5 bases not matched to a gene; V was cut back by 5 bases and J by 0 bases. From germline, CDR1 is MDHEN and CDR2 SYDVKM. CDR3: CASSLRGPVNTEAFF. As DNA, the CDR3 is TGTGCCAGCAGTCTCAGGGGGCCGGTGAACACTGAAGCTTTCTTT.

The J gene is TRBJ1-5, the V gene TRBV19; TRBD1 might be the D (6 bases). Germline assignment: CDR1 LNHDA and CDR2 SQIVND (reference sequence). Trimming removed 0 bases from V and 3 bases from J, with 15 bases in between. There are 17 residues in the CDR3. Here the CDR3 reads CASSIDVKTGYNQPQHF. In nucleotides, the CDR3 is TGTGCCAGTAGTATAGATGTAAAAACAGGGTACAATCAGCCCCAGCATTTT.

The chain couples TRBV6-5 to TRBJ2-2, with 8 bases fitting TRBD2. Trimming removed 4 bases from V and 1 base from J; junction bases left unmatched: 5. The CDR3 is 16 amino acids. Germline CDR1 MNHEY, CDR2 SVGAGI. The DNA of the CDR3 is TGTGCCAGCAGTTCATTCAGCGGGGGGAACACCGGGGAGCTGTTTTTT. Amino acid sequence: CASSSFSGGNTGELFF.

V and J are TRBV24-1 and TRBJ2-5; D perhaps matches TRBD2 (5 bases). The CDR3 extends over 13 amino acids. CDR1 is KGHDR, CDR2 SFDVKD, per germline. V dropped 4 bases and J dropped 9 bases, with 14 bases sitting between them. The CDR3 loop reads CATSDGGLEAQYF. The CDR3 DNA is TGTGCCACCAGTGACGGAGGTTTGGAGGCCCAGTACTTC.

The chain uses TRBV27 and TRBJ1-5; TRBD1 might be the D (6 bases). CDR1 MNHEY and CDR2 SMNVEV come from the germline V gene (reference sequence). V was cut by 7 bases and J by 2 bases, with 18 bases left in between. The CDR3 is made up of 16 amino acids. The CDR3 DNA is TGTGCCAGCAAAAAGGGCCAGGGGCGAGGCAATCAGCCCCAGCATTTT. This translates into CASKKGQGRGNQPQHF.

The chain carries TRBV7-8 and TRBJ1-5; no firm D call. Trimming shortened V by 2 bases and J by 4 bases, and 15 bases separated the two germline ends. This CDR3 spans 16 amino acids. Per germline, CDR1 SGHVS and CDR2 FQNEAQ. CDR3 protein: CASSLPSAVSNQPQHF. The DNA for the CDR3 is TGTGCCAGCAGCTTACCTTCGGCGGTGTCAAATCAGCCCCAGCATTTT.

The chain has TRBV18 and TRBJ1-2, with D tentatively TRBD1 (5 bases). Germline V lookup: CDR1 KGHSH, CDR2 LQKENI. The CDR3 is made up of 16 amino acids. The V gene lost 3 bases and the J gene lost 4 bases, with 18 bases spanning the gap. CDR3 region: CASSPYIAREAYGYTF. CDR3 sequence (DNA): TGTGCCAGCTCACCGTACATTGCCAGGGAGGCCTATGGCTACACCTTC.

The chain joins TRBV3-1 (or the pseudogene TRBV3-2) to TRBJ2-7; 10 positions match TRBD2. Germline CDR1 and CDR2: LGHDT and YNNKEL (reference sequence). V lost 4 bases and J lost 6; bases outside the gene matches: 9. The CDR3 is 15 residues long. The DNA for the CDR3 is TGTGCCAGCAGCCCGGAGTGGCTAGCGGGAGTCGAGCAGTACTTC. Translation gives CASSPEWLAGVEQYF.

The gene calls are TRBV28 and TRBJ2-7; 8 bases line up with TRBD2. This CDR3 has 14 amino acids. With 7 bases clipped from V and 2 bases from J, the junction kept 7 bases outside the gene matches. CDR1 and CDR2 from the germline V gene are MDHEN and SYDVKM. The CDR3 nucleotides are TGTGCCAGCACCCCGGGGGGGCAAACCTACGAGCAGTACTTC. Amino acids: CASTPGGQTYEQYF.

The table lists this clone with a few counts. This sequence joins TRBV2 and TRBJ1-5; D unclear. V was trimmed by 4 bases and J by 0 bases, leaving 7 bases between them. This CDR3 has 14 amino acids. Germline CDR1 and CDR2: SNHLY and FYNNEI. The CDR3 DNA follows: TGTGCCAGCAGTGGGCAGGTTAGCAATCAGCCCCAGCATTTT. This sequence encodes CASSGQVSNQPQHF.

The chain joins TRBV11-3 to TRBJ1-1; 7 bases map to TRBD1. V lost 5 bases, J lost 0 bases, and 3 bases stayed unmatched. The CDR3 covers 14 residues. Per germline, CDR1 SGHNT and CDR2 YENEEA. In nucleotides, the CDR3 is TGTGCCAGCAGCGCGACAGGGATGAACACTGAAGCTTTCTTT. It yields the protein CASSATGMNTEAFF. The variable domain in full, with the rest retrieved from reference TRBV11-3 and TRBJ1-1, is EAGVVQSPRYKIIEKKQPVAFWCNPISGHNTLYWYLQNLGQGPELLIRYENEEAVDDSQLPKDRFSAERLKGVDSTLKIQPAELGDSAVYLCASSATGMNTEAFFGQGTRLTVV.

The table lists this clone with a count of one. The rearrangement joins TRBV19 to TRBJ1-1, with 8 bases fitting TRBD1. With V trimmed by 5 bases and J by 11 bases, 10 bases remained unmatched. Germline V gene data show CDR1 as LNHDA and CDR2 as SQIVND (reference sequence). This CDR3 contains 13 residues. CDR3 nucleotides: TGTGCCAGTAGTGGGGACAGGATCAACACGGCTTTCTTT. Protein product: CASSGDRINTAFF.

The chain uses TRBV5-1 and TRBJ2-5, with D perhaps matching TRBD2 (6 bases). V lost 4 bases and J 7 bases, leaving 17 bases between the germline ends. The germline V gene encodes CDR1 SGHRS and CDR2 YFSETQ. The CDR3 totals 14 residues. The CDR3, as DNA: TGCGCCAGCAGCACCGGGACTGAGAGTCGGACCCAGTACTTC. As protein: CASSTGTESRTQYF.